This T cell receptor (beta chain) was sequenced for a study of post-analysis software for immune sequencing data (dated by TCRdb to 2015 to 2017). Context from the whole study: Recorded disease courses included relapsing-remitting, secondary progressive and progressive-relapsing multiple sclerosis, with some patients lacking subtype annotation. The patient repertoires were set against roughly eleven previously published healthy control repertoires from donors whose ages ranged from roughly 6 to 27 years. A subset of samples was prepared in parallel using single-end sample barcoding, then pooled and co-amplified after Illumina adapter ligation. General study outcomes and caveats: Strong co-clustering of samples prepared in the same batch was shown by direct clustering with F measure, prompting a batch-effect correction. The multiple sclerosis patient group was slightly younger than the control group. Compared with controls, multiple sclerosis patients had significantly lower normalized Chao1 diversity, a finding suggesting substantial peripheral T-cell clonal expansion.

To demonstrate the VDJtools post-analysis software, TCR beta repertoires were profiled from the peripheral blood of roughly 14 young patients with multiple sclerosis. The patients with multiple sclerosis were children and adolescents between about 6 and 17 years of age. The library was made by PCR. The instrument was an Illumina HiSeq 2500. To reduce PCR and sequencing biases, unique molecular identifiers were incorporated into the TCR beta cDNA libraries. Per 1 to 10 million input T cells, roughly 0.5 million cDNA molecules were obtained, such that each molecule approximated one T cell. The patient libraries were prepared and sequenced with the same protocol used for the earlier healthy control dataset. Samples belonging to the same batch were prepared together, multiplexed and sequenced on a shared HiSeq lane. The authors' pipeline ran thus. MIGEC handled the raw barcoded reads, throwing out single-read molecular identifier groups before consensus assembly and CDR3 extraction. Clonotype tables were post-analysed with VDJtools, normalizing diversity by down-sampling all datasets to the smallest sample size. In repertoire overlap clustering, CDR3 amino acid sequences, but not nucleotide sequences, were matched to correct batch-related cross-sample contamination. In-frame beta chains were kept once TCRdb had trimmed the public reads at Q25 with fastp and called clones with MiXCR. Each entry is one CDR3 protein sequence, shown with its most common DNA and genes. Clone size and V and J calls follow TCRdb, not the original study. The sample has approximately 440,000 distinct CDR3 sequences on record, less than 45% of them singletons. Together, the top ten hold about an eighth of the sample.

Regarding this clonotype: There is no known antigen for this receptor. No much larger clonotype is one base removed from it; base qualities were not supplied.

The clonotype originates from a girl aged 5-17 years with multiple sclerosis. The material sequenced was blood.

The nucleotide sequence reads as follows: TGTGCCAGCAGCCACAGGGGCAAGCCGACTGAAGCTTTCTTT. It codes for CASSHRGKPTEAFF. The sequence links TRBV12-3 or TRBV12-4 to TRBJ1-1; TRBD1 agrees with 7 junctional bases. From cysteine to phenylalanine, the CDR3 is 14 amino acids long. Only the CDR3 region is kept as DNA, spanning 42 bases read in frame from base 1. The V end gives up 6 bases and the J end 5 bases, leaving 9 bases in the junction not matched to a gene.